The following is a T cell receptor beta chain sequence with its context. Under the authors' procedure: By means of reference gene primer amplification, nucleated cell counts were estimated. Clones were read by immunoSEQ multiplex PCR, and TCRdb kept only the in-frame ones, dropping some. That table gives V, J and clone size, and the DNA gave D and trimming. Of roughly 230,000 clones listed, roughly 87% were seen once; the top ten hold 4.6%. V gave up 5 bases and J gave up 14 bases; unmatched junction bases: 6. The CDR3 has 14 amino acids. Germline CDR1 is MNHEY and CDR2 is SVGAGI. This sample stems from a study of blood T cell repertoires in COVID-19. As for the study in general: The United States, Italy and Spain supplied acute and convalescent COVID-19 samples. T cells, B-cell-depleted T cells, or PBMCs supplied cDNA or gDNA.

The receptor's source is a woman aged 40 to 50 who had recovered from COVID-19. The sequenced sample was peripheral blood. The chain joins TRBV6-5 to TRBJ2-1, with 16 nucleotides matching TRBD2. For the CDR3, the DNA is TGTGCCAGCAGTCCTCCGGGACTAGCGGGGGGGGAGTTCTTC. Translated: CASSPPGLAGGEFF.